These 15 T cell receptor beta chains share one sample of origin, sequenced in a study of regulatory T cells in long-lasting Graves disease. Described time point: newly diagnosed GD, antithyroid drugs for less than 3 months. Scientists built the TCR library using RNA that was extracted from PBMCs. Researchers made TCR beta libraries by using iRepertoire HTBI primers and running Arm-PCR on CDR3 regions. A single record per CDR3 protein comes from TCRdb applying MiXCR to the multiplex PCR reads. The sample holds around 420,000 distinct CDR3 sequences, roughly a sixth seen once. Specimen: peripheral blood mononuclear cells (PBMCs), collected at new diagnosis, from a patient treated with antithyroid drugs. These TCRs come from a female donor with Graves disease.

This clonotype was seen many times. The chain employs TRBV12-3 or TRBV12-4 and TRBJ1-2; possibly TRBD1 for D (6 bases). With 2 bases removed from V and 7 bases from J, the gap between germline ends came to 14 bases. The CDR3 is 14 amino acids. CDR3 nucleotides: TGTGCCAGCAGTTTATCGGGGGGCGGTGGTGGCTACACCTTC. It specifies CASSLSGGGGGYTF.

J is TRBJ2-7 and V is TRBV28; 8 nucleotides align to TRBD2. There are 14 residues in the CDR3. The germline V gene encodes CDR1 MDHEN and CDR2 SYDVKM. J was trimmed by 2 bases and V by 4 bases; bases with no gene match: 4. The CDR3 DNA sequence: TGTGCCAGCAGTTCCGTAGCGGGACCCTACGAGCAGTACTTC. Residues: CASSSVAGPYEQYF.

This clonotype was counted many times. This chain joins TRBV6-9 and TRBJ1-4; 7 bases match TRBD1. The ends lost 3 bases at V and 10 bases at J; junction bases unmatched: 11. The CDR3 extends over 15 amino acids. CDR1 is MNHGY, CDR2 SVAAGI, per germline. The CDR3 region has the DNA TGTGCCAGCAGTTACGACCTTCGACAGGGCAGAAAACTGTTTTTT. It is translated as CASSYDLRQGRKLFF.

This clonotype was observed many times. The chain has TRBV10-3 and TRBJ2-3; 9 bases are a match to TRBD2. Looked up from germline, CDR1 is ENHRY and CDR2 is SYGVKD. J gave up 6 bases and V 6 bases, and 13 bases lay outside the gene matches. There are 16 residues in the CDR3. This CDR3 reads CAIRQTLAGGPDTQYF. The CDR3 DNA reads as TGTGCCATCAGACAAACCCTCGCGGGAGGGCCTGATACGCAGTATTTT.

The chain has TRBV24-1 and TRBJ2-3; D is unclear. V was clipped by 7 bases and J by 0 bases, with 10 bases between them. Germline CDR1 and CDR2: KGHDR and SFDVKD. The CDR3 has 14 residues. The CDR3 DNA sequence: TGTGCCACCAGCGGGCCGGACAGCACAGATACGCAGTATTTT. This codes for CATSGPDSTDTQYF.

There are many counts of this clonotype. This chain uses TRBV27 with TRBJ2-7, with D hard to call. V lost 4 bases and J 6 bases, leaving 13 bases between the germline ends. The V gene's germline CDR1 is MNHEY and CDR2 SMNVEV (reference sequence). CDR3 length: 13 residues. The CDR3 DNA sequence: TGTGCCAGCAGTTCCCTGGTGGGGTTCGAGCAGTACTTC. Protein product: CASSSLVGFEQYF.

This clonotype was found many times. This chain joins TRBV7-2 and TRBJ2-7; 7 bases map to TRBD1. This CDR3 is built from 14 residues. The germline gives CDR1 SGHTA, CDR2 FQGNSA. Losses at the gene ends were 3 bases for V and 2 bases for J; bases not matched to a gene: 4. CDR3 region: CASSLGTAPYEQYF. The CDR3 coding sequence is TGTGCCAGCAGCTTGGGGACAGCCCCCTACGAGCAGTACTTC.

This clonotype turned up a few times. The chain employs TRBV6-9 and TRBJ1-5; D unresolved. The CDR3 length is 13 residues. Germline CDR1 MNHGY, CDR2 SVAAGI. V was trimmed by 2 bases and J by 6 bases, leaving 8 bases between them. Written as DNA, the CDR3 is TGTGCCAGCAGTTATGAGGTTCGTCAGCCCCAGCATTTT. The encoded protein is CASSYEVRQPQHF.

This clonotype has ten or more counts. The chain uses TRBV4-2 and TRBJ2-7; no clear D gene. The germline V and J ends were trimmed by 4 bases and 0 bases, with 13 bases remaining between them. From germline, CDR1 is LGHNA and CDR2 YNFKEQ. The CDR3 runs 15 residues. CDR3 nucleotides: TGTGCCAGCAGCCCACCTGGGAAGCCCTCCTACGAGCAGTACTTC. Translated: CASSPPGKPSYEQYF.

This clonotype was seen many times. The V gene is TRBV19, the J gene TRBJ1-5, with 11 bases that match TRBD1. The CDR3 runs to 18 residues. J was trimmed by 0 bases and V by 4 bases; bases with no gene match: 8. In germline, CDR1 is LNHDA, CDR2 SQIVND (reference sequence). This chain's CDR3 is CASSTERDRGFSNQPQHF. As DNA, the CDR3 is TGTGCCAGTAGTACGGAACGGGACAGGGGGTTTAGCAATCAGCCCCAGCATTTT.

This clonotype came up many times. This chain links TRBV12-3 or TRBV12-4 with TRBJ1-1, with a tentative D call TRBD1 (5 bases). This CDR3 is built from 14 residues. V was pared by 6 bases and J by 6 bases, with 17 bases between. The CDR3 DNA follows: TGTGCCAGCAGCGCCCCGGGGGAATTTCCTGAAGCTTTCTTT. Translation gives CASSAPGEFPEAFF.

There are many counts of this clonotype. The chain recombines TRBV9 with TRBJ1-1, with a possible D match to TRBD1 (5 bases). Germline CDR1 reads SGDLS; CDR2 reads YYNGEE. CDR3 size: 18 residues. V lost 4 bases, J lost 4 bases, and 26 bases lay in between. The CDR3 is CASSQSRGLAREFTEAFF. The DNA for the CDR3 is TGTGCCAGCAGCCAATCACGGGGGTTGGCCAGGGAGTTCACTGAAGCTTTCTTT.

This clonotype has a handful of counts. The chain combines TRBV7-2 with TRBJ1-2, with D unclear. This CDR3 spans 15 amino acids. Trimming took 5 bases from V and 4 from J, leaving 17 bases between them. The V gene's germline CDR1 is SGHTA and CDR2 FQGNSA. The CDR3 loop reads CASSAWTATAYGYTF. Written as DNA, the CDR3 is TGTGCCAGCAGCGCCTGGACCGCCACGGCCTATGGCTACACCTTC.

This clonotype turned up a few times. The CDR3: CASSPMSAGEWRAGANVLTF. The CDR3 bases are TGCGCCAGCAGCCCGATGTCGGCAGGGGAGTGGCGGGCTGGGGCCAACGTCCTGACTTTC. V and J are TRBV4-3 and TRBJ2-6, with D maybe TRBD1 (6 bases). CDR1 and CDR2 (germline): LGHNA, YSLEER. The ends were cut back, 4 bases at V and 2 bases at J, with 24 bases in the middle. This CDR3 region has 20 residues.

This clonotype was counted many times. This chain links TRBV7-2 with TRBJ1-2; 8 nucleotides agree with TRBD1. The germline CDR1 and CDR2 sequences are SGHTA and FQGNSA. V shed 6 bases, J shed 3 bases, and the junction held 15 bases outside the gene matches. The CDR3 spans 17 residues. CDR3 DNA sequence: TGTGCCAGCAGACCCCTAATCAACAGGGGGGTCGACTATGGCTACACCTTC. Translation gives CASRPLINRGVDYGYTF.